This entry is about one TCR beta chain. This specimen belongs to a study of blood T cell repertoires in COVID-19. TCRdb's table, derived via immunoSEQ multiplex PCR, lists solely in-frame clones and lacks some. The sample yields over 600,000 clones, 80% to 90% seen once. V was shortened by 0 bases and J by 1 base, with 6 bases between the two germline ends. In germline, CDR1 is LGHDT, CDR2 YNNKEL (reference sequence). CDR3 length: 14 amino acids. The TCR sequence derives from a woman aged 18-29 years with acute or convalescent COVID-19. The chain couples TRBV3-1 (or the pseudogene TRBV3-2) to TRBJ1-1; no firm D call. The sample taken for sequencing was peripheral blood. Written as DNA, the CDR3 is TGTGCCAGCAGCCAAGACCCAGGGAACACTGAAGCTTTCTTT. Translated, it gives CASSQDPGNTEAFF.